The clone carrying this TCR beta chain was observed a handful of times. The authors' processing: For nucleated cells, counts were estimated from reference gene primer amplification. Assay: immunoSEQ multiplex PCR; the TCRdb copy retains only in-frame clones and omits some. V and J calls and clone size are as listed in that table; D and trimming were resolved from the DNA. The data show about 300,000 clones, with around four fifths seen just once and approximately 1.1% held by the top ten. The data are from a study of blood T cell repertoires in COVID-19. Study summary: Nucleic acid was either cDNA or gDNA, and it came from T cells, B-cell-depleted T cells, or PBMCs.

The germline V gene encodes CDR1 SGHTS and CDR2 YDEGEE. V lost 0 bases, J lost 9 bases, and 13 bases lay in between. The CDR3 contains 15 residues. The sample taken for sequencing was peripheral blood. This chain links TRBV5-8 with TRBJ1-6; a weak D match, TRBD1 (5 bases). This sequence was found in a woman between 45 and 60 years old with acute or convalescent COVID-19. Here the CDR3 DNA reads TGTGCCAGCAGCTTGGCGTCCAGGCAGGGTTCACCCCTCCACTTT. This sequence encodes CASSLASRQGSPLHF.